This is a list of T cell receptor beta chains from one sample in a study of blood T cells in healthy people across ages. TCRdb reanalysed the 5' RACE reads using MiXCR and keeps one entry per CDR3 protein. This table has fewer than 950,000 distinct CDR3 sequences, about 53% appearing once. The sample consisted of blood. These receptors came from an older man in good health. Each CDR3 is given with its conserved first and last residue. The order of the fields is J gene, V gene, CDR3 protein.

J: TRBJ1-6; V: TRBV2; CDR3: CASSDQRAKLLHF
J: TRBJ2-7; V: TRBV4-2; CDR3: CASSQGSTCRDSYEQYF
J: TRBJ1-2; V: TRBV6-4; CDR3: CASSDHRGPNAGYTF
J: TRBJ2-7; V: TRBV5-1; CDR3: CASSIWTGLNEQYF
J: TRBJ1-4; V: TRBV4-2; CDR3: CASSQDGSTGLGEKLFF
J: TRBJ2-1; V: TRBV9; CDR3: CASSPGQGYVEQFF
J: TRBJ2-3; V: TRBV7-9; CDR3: CASSFSARAVSTDTQYF
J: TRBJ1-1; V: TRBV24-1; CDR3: CATTTNGDSNTEAFF
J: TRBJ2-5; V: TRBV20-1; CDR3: CSASTVAGTQYF
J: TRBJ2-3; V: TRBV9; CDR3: CASSAHPSREYADTQYF
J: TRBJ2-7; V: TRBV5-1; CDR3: CASSQASGASYEQYF
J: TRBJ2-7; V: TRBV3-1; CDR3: CASSQGDWTYEQYF
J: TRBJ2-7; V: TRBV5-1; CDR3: CASSLETGGRTITYEQYF
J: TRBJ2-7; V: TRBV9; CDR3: CASSVGGPLYEQYF
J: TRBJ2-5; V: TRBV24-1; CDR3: CATSDAAPTRGTQYF
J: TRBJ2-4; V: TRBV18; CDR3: CASSQTGSNIQYF
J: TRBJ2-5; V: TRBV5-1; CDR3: CASTLEGGRETQYF
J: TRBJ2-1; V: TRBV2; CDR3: CASTRGGYEQFF
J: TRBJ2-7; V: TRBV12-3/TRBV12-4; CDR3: CASSPGAGYEQYF
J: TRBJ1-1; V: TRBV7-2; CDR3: CASSKTGMRDQAFF
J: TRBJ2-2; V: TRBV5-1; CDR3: CASRGQGGAAGELFF
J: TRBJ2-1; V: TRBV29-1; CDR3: CSVEAVDIYNEQFF
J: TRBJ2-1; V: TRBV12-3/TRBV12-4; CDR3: CASGRGPYNEQFF
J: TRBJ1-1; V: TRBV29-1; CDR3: CSGVTENTEAFF
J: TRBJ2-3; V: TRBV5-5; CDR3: CASSWGGRGGGTDTQYF
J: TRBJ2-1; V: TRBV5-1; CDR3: CASSLGSGRAPNNEQFF
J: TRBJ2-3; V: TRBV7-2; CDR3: CASSTTGTSGTSTDTRYF
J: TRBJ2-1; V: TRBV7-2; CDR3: CASSLGRVHNEQFF